The 25 T cell receptor beta chains reported below all come from one sample, sequenced in a study of T cell repertoires in cytomegalovirus infection. Their target antigens are unknown. TCRdb called the reads again in MiXCR, with one record for every CDR3 protein. The table shows about 770,000 distinct CDR3 sequences, with almost 30% occurring only once. The starting material was cultured CD8+ T cells from PBMCs, obtained from culture after CMV antigen stimulation. These receptors came from a human donor in good health (CMV status not recorded). Some clones in this sample may be carry-over from other donors' samples.

This clonotype was seen more than once but under ten times. The chain carries TRBV7-4 and TRBJ2-1, with 12 bases aligning to TRBD2. This CDR3 has 16 amino acids. V was pared by 1 base and J by 4 bases, with 2 bases of the junction left unmatched. Germline CDR1 is SGHVT and CDR2 is SQSDAQ. The CDR3 is CASSLGLAGEYNEQFF. CDR3 nucleotides: TGTGCCAGCAGCTTAGGACTAGCGGGGGAATACAATGAGCAGTTCTTC. Using reference TRBV7-4 and TRBJ2-1 for the parts outside the CDR3, the full variable domain is GAGVSQSPRYKVAKRGRDVALRCDSISGHVTLYWYRQTLGQGSEVLTYSQSDAQRDKSGRPSGRFSAERPERSVSTLKIQRTEQGDSAVYLCASSLGLAGEYNEQFFGPGTRLTVL.

This clonotype was recorded once. The chain couples TRBV27 to TRBJ2-1; D perhaps matches TRBD1 (6 bases). Germline V CDR1 and CDR2: MNHEY, SMNVEV (reference sequence). The CDR3 sequence is 17 residues long. V was cut by 6 bases and J by 6 bases, with 24 bases left in between. For the CDR3, the DNA is TGTGCCAGCAGAGCCGTATTCCGGGACACCGAGGTCAATGAGCAGTTCTTC. It codes for CASRAVFRDTEVNEQFF.

This clonotype was detected many times. The V call is TRBV7-2, the J call TRBJ2-4; D gene ambiguous. The germline V gene has CDR1 SGHTA and CDR2 FQGNSA. Deletions cut 5 bases from V and 0 bases from J, with 14 bases between. This CDR3 contains 16 residues. The DNA of the CDR3 is TGTGCCAGCAGCCCACGACAAGGATTAGCCAAAAACATTCAGTACTTC. Protein sequence: CASSPRQGLAKNIQYF.

The rearrangement uses TRBV20-1 and TRBJ2-7; D uncertain. V was clipped by 1 base and J by 3 bases, with 13 bases between them. The germline V gene has CDR1 DFQATT and CDR2 SNEGSKA (reference sequence). The CDR3 spans 14 residues. The CDR3 spells CSARGPRPLYEQYF. The CDR3 DNA is TGCAGTGCTAGAGGGCCGCGGCCACTCTACGAGCAGTACTTC.

This clonotype has ten or more counts. J is TRBJ1-1 and V is TRBV12-3 or TRBV12-4; perhaps TRBD1 as D (6 bases). This CDR3 is 16 amino acids long. With 3 bases removed from V and 0 bases from J, the gap between germline ends came to 14 bases. The CDR3 DNA reads TGTGCCAGCAGTTTGAATCCGGACAGCATGAACACTGAAGCTTTCTTT. Residues: CASSLNPDSMNTEAFF.

The chain has TRBV6-6 and TRBJ2-1; 10 bases fit TRBD2. The CDR3 spans 15 residues. Germline loops: CDR1 MNHNY, CDR2 SVGAGI (reference sequence). Unmatched junction bases numbered 11, after V lost 0 bases and J lost 15 bases. This chain's CDR3 is CASSYSGLASTQAFF. CDR3 nucleotides: TGTGCCAGCAGTTACTCGGGACTAGCGTCCACTCAAGCGTTCTTC.

This clonotype was recorded a few times. This chain uses TRBV9 with TRBJ1-5; 10 bases are shared with TRBD1. After removal of 0 bases from V and 7 bases from J, the junction contained 1 base not matched to a gene. Germline-derived CDR1 and CDR2 are SGDLS and YYNGEE. The CDR3 consists of 14 residues. The chain's CDR3 is CASSVEGQGQPQHF. The CDR3 coding sequence is TGTGCCAGCAGCGTAGAGGGACAGGGGCAGCCCCAGCATTTT. Variable domain in full (rest from reference TRBV9 and TRBJ1-5): DSGVTQTPKHLITATGQRVTLRCSPRSGDLSVYWYQQSLDQGLQFLIQYYNGEERAKGNILERFSAQQFPDLHSELNLSSLELGDSALYFCASSVEGQGQPQHFGDGTRLSIL.

This clonotype showed up just a few times. V is TRBV10-3 and J is TRBJ1-1; maybe TRBD1 (5 bases). This CDR3 spans 13 amino acids. Trimming removed 4 bases at V and 7 bases at J, with 13 bases between. The germline CDR1 and CDR2 sequences are ENHRY and SYGVKD. The CDR3 region is CAISGTGESEAFF. Written as DNA, the CDR3 is TGTGCCATCAGTGGGACGGGGGAGAGTGAAGCTTTCTTT.

The chain uses TRBV27 and TRBJ2-5; D is uncertain. The CDR3 runs to 13 residues. The germline CDR1 and CDR2 sequences are MNHEY and SMNVEV (reference sequence). Trimming removed 1 base at V and 5 bases at J, with 8 bases between. Here the CDR3 reads CASSLLGWETQYF. The CDR3 bases are TGTGCCAGCAGTTTATTAGGATGGGAGACCCAGTACTTC.

Worth noting for this clonotype: The conserved final phenylalanine or tryptophan is absent from the CDR3, which likely points to a read error. The chain is built from TRBV28 and TRBJ2-4; D is possibly TRBD1 (6 bases). The V gene's germline CDR1 is MDHEN and CDR2 SYDVKM. The CDR3 contains 13 residues. V lost 8 bases, J lost 1 base, and 9 bases lay in between. This CDR3 reads CASGGQAKNIQYY. The DNA for the CDR3 is TGTGCCAGCGGTGGACAGGCCAAAAACATTCAGTACTAC.

V usage is TRBV7-6 and J usage is TRBJ2-7, with TRBD1 as a possible D gene (5 bases). This CDR3 spans 17 amino acids. Trimming pared 4 bases from V and 6 bases from J, leaving 25 bases between. CDR1 and CDR2 (germline): SGHVS, FNYEAQ. CDR3 protein: CASSSQIWAPQGGEQYF. DNA for the CDR3: TGTGCCAGCAGCTCCCAAATCTGGGCACCTCAGGGTGGCGAGCAGTACTTC.

This clonotype was detected a few times. This chain uses TRBV6-6 with TRBJ2-5, with D maybe TRBD1 (6 bases). Between the trimmed V and J ends, which lost 3 bases and 1 base, there was a span of 18 bases. The germline V gene encodes CDR1 MNHNY and CDR2 SVGAGI (reference sequence). This CDR3 contains 17 residues. The CDR3: CASSYVQGLFGQETQYF. CDR3 nucleotide sequence: TGTGCCAGCAGTTATGTACAGGGTCTCTTCGGCCAAGAGACCCAGTACTTC.

V gene TRBV6-6 combines with J gene TRBJ1-6; D not certain. The CDR3 length is 11 residues. In germline, CDR1 is MNHNY, CDR2 SVGAGI (reference sequence). V was trimmed by 6 bases and J by 6 bases, leaving 3 bases between them. Here the CDR3 DNA reads TGTGCCAGCAGGGCTAATTCACCCCTCCACTTT. Amino acids: CASRANSPLHF.

This clonotype has more than one count but fewer than ten. V usage is TRBV7-6 and J usage is TRBJ2-6; D is possibly TRBD2 (6 bases). Germline V CDR1 and CDR2: SGHVS, FNYEAQ. V was trimmed by 0 bases and J by 0 bases, leaving 12 bases between them. The CDR3 is made up of 18 amino acids. The CDR3 loop reads CASSLAGGRLSGANVLTF. In DNA, the CDR3 is TGTGCCAGCAGCTTAGCGGGGGGACGACTCTCTGGGGCCAACGTCCTGACTTTC.

This clonotype was counted at least ten times. The rearrangement joins TRBV7-8 to TRBJ2-5, with D unresolved. V was shortened by 1 base and J by 5 bases, with 17 bases between the two germline ends. This CDR3 spans 16 amino acids. Germline loops: CDR1 SGHVS, CDR2 FQNEAQ. CDR3 nucleotides: TGTGCCAGCAGCTTAGAACGTAGGGCTGTCCGGGAGACCCAGTACTTC. Translating it yields CASSLERRAVRETQYF.

The gene calls are TRBV7-8 and TRBJ2-3; 13 positions agree with TRBD2. J was trimmed by 5 bases and V by 6 bases; bases with no gene match: 17. This CDR3 is built from 19 residues. Germline assignment: CDR1 SGHVS and CDR2 FQNEAQ. The CDR3 DNA reads TGTGCCAGCAGGCGCACTAGCGGGGGGGCCCCCTCCCGAGGAGATACGCAGTATTTT. Amino acid sequence: CASRRTSGGAPSRGDTQYF.

A few counts support this clonotype. The rearrangement uses TRBV5-4 and TRBJ1-1; weak D call: TRBD1 (6 bases). V shed 5 bases and J shed 0 bases, with 20 bases lying between them. This CDR3 region has 17 residues. Per the germline V gene, CDR1 is SGHNT and CDR2 is YYREEE (reference sequence). CDR3 nucleotides: TGTGCCAGCAGTTCCCCCGAAAAGAGGGGGATGAACACTGAAGCTTTCTTT. It is translated as CASSSPEKRGMNTEAFF.

The chain employs TRBV7-8 and TRBJ2-7; TRBD2 might be the D (6 bases). Germline V gene sequence: CDR1 SGHVS, CDR2 FQNEAQ. There are 15 residues in the CDR3. The CDR3 protein is CASNLEGTPAYEQYV. CDR3 nucleotides: TGTGCCAGCAACTTAGAAGGGACTCCCGCCTACGAGCAGTACGTC.

This clonotype was counted a few times. The rearrangement joins TRBV12-3 or TRBV12-4 to TRBJ2-1; TRBD1 matches at 8 bases. The CDR3 is made up of 14 amino acids. The V gene end was trimmed by 9 bases and the J gene end by 8 bases; junction bases not matched to a gene: 12. The CDR3 coding sequence is TGTGCCAGTTCGCGCACAGGGGGTCGGGATGAGCAGTTCTTC. Residues: CASSRTGGRDEQFF.

V gene TRBV27 combines with J gene TRBJ1-2, with 7 nucleotides matching TRBD1. The length of the CDR3 is 14 residues. Per the germline V gene, CDR1 is MNHEY and CDR2 is SMNVEV (reference sequence). V lost 4 bases and J lost 3; bases outside the gene matches: 5. The CDR3 reads CASSSGTVDYGYTF. Written as DNA, the CDR3 is TGTGCCAGCAGTTCCGGGACAGTCGACTATGGCTACACCTTC.

The CDR3 DNA sequence: TGTGCCAGCAACCTCAGGGGGCAGGACACTGAAGCTTTCTTT. Amino acid sequence: CASNLRGQDTEAFF. This chain uses TRBV25-1 with TRBJ1-1; 8 bases map to TRBD1. The CDR3 has 14 residues. Per the germline V gene, CDR1 is MGHDK and CDR2 is SYGVNS. Trimming removed 7 bases from V and 3 bases from J; junction bases left unmatched: 7.

This clonotype was counted many times. This chain uses TRBV7-8 with TRBJ2-5; D unresolved. Germline assignment: CDR1 SGHVS and CDR2 FQNEAQ. The CDR3 has 11 residues. Trimming pared 6 bases from V and 4 bases from J, leaving 6 bases between. The CDR3 DNA reads as TGTGCCAGCAGGAGTCGAGAGACCCAGTACTTC. Translating it yields CASRSRETQYF.

In this sample, this clonotype turned up once. CDR3 nucleotide sequence: TGTGCCACCAGCACTACCAGGGGGGTCACCGGGGAGCTGTTTTTT. The encoded protein is CATSTTRGVTGELFF. This rearrangement joins TRBV15 to TRBJ2-2; D is possibly TRBD1 (7 bases). The V and J ends lost 4 bases and 4 bases respectively, with 13 bases between them. The germline V gene encodes CDR1 LNHNV and CDR2 YYDKDF (reference sequence). The CDR3 totals 15 residues.

This clonotype was seen more than once but under ten times. This sequence joins TRBV4-1 and TRBJ2-7, with D unresolved. V was trimmed by 1 base and J by 0 bases, leaving 7 bases between them. The CDR3 loop spans 14 amino acids. Germline loops: CDR1 MGHRA, CDR2 YSYEKL. The CDR3 is CASSQGGSSYEQYF. The CDR3 DNA reads TGCGCCAGCAGCCAAGGTGGCAGCTCCTACGAGCAGTACTTC.

This clonotype was seen only a few times. The chain couples TRBV20-1 to TRBJ2-1; a weak D match, TRBD1 (5 bases). The CDR3 runs to 15 residues. Germline V gene lookup returns CDR1 DFQATT and CDR2 SNEGSKA (reference sequence). Trimming left V 3 bases short and J 3 bases short, with 15 bases between. The CDR3 DNA sequence: TGCAGTGCTAGCCAGGGCTCTATTTTCTACAATGAGCAGTTCTTC. Its translation: CSASQGSIFYNEQFF.